This TCR beta chain was recorded in a study of cytomegalovirus exposure and HLA in healthy donors. Study-wide context: Early released data comprised around 80 million unique TCRs from HLA-typed donors.

PCR amplification relied on 60 Vbeta primers (plus 13 Jbeta primers). The protocol was immunoSEQ multiplex PCR, while the TCRdb copy is restricted to in-frame clones and leaves out a portion. The repertoire consists of around 100,000 clones, with approximately 73% occurring once and the leading ten covering approximately 3.5%. This clone appeared a single time. CDR1 MNHNS and CDR2 SASEGT come from the germline V gene. This CDR3 has 16 residues. V shed 2 bases and J shed 1 base, with 12 bases lying between them. The chain recombines TRBV6-1 with TRBJ1-5; D gene unclear. This TCR came from a man in his forties or fifties in good health and CMV-seronegative. Input material: PBMCs. The CDR3 loop reads CASSEWVRGSNQPQHF. CDR3 in DNA: TGTGCCAGCAGTGAATGGGTTAGAGGCAGCAATCAGCCCCAGCATTTT.